A single sample gave rise to the 23 T cell receptor beta chains below, sequenced in a study of cytotoxic CD8 clonotypes in ibrutinib-treated CLL. This table comes from immunoSEQ multiplex PCR, and its TCRdb copy is limited to in-frame clones, with some not included. The sample shows approximately 53,000 clones, 70% to 90% of them seen only once. Sequencing was performed on PBMCs, taken after 24 months of ibrutinib treatment. These receptors were obtained from a human donor with chronic lymphocytic leukemia.

V gene TRBV11-2 combines with J gene TRBJ2-1; TRBD2 aligns across 9 bases. After removal of 5 bases from V and 8 bases from J, the junction contained 13 bases not matched to a gene. Germline V gives CDR1 SGHAT, CDR2 FQNNGV. The length of the CDR3 is 16 residues. The CDR3 region is CASSQPGLAGTDEQFF. The CDR3 region has the DNA TGTGCCAGCAGCCAACCCGGGCTAGCGGGAACCGATGAGCAGTTCTTC.

The genes are TRBV2 and TRBJ2-1; TRBD2 aligns across 10 bases. After removal of 6 bases from V and 3 bases from J, the junction contained 5 bases not matched to a gene. The CDR3 length is 15 residues. Germline V CDR1 and CDR2: SNHLY, FYNNEI. The CDR3 sequence is CASRQAGGHYNEQFF. The CDR3 DNA reads as TGTGCCAGCAGGCAAGCGGGAGGGCACTACAATGAGCAGTTCTTC.

This rearrangement joins TRBV28 to TRBJ2-5; 7 positions match TRBD2. Trimming at V came to 8 bases and at J to 5 bases, leaving 8 bases not matched to a gene. Germline-derived CDR1 and CDR2 are MDHEN and SYDVKM. The CDR3 totals 13 residues. The CDR3 is CASCAWGGETQYF. CDR3 coding DNA: TGTGCCAGCTGCGCCTGGGGAGGGGAGACCCAGTACTTC.

The table lists this clone with a few counts. The chain has TRBV7-8 and TRBJ1-3; D uncertain. Germline CDR1 reads SGHVS; CDR2 reads FQNEAQ. The CDR3 contains 13 residues. Trimming cost V 0 bases and J 5 bases, with 5 bases left between them. Here the CDR3 reads CASSLARRNTIYF. CDR3 DNA: TGTGCCAGCAGCTTAGCGCGGAGAAACACCATATATTTT.

The CDR3 nucleotides read TGTGCCAGCAGTACCTGGACAGGGGGCGCGTACGAGCAGTACTTC. Its protein is CASSTWTGGAYEQYF. The gene calls are TRBV28 and TRBJ2-7, with 11 bases aligning to TRBD1. The CDR3 length is 15 residues. Germline CDR1 is MDHEN and CDR2 is SYDVKM. With 5 bases clipped from V and 4 bases from J, the junction kept 7 bases outside the gene matches.

The chain has TRBV6-5 and TRBJ2-7; D perhaps matches TRBD1 (5 bases). This CDR3 has 14 amino acids. Trimming removed 2 bases at V and 5 bases at J, with 13 bases between. Germline V gives CDR1 MNHEY, CDR2 SVGAGI. CDR3 sequence reads: CASSYRVGADEQYF. In DNA, the CDR3 is TGTGCCAGCAGTTACAGGGTTGGGGCGGACGAGCAGTACTTC.

The rearrangement links TRBV5-4 to TRBJ1-1; D unclear. The germline V gene has CDR1 SGHNT and CDR2 YYREEE (reference sequence). The CDR3 has 12 amino acids. The V and J ends lost 5 bases and 1 base respectively, with 6 bases between them. The CDR3 nucleotides are TGTGCCAGCAGTTACAGGAACACTGAAGCTTTCTTT. It codes for CASSYRNTEAFF.

The rearrangement uses TRBV15 and TRBJ2-2; D ambiguous. The CDR3 spans 15 residues. V dropped 0 bases and J dropped 8 bases, with 13 bases sitting between them. Looked up from germline, CDR1 is LNHNV and CDR2 is YYDKDF (reference sequence). Here the CDR3 reads CATSRDRYDSGELFF. CDR3 bases: TGTGCCACCAGCAGAGATCGTTATGATTCTGGGGAGCTGTTTTTT. Together with reference TRBV15 and TRBJ2-2, the CDR3 gives the full variable domain: DAMVIQNPRYQVTQFGKPVTLSCSQTLNHNVMYWYQQKSSQAPKLLFHYYDKDFNNEADTPDNFQSRRPNTSFCFLDIRSPGLGDTAMYLCATSRDRYDSGELFFGEGSRLTVL.

V and J are TRBV4-3 and TRBJ2-7; 7 positions agree with TRBD1. CDR1 is LGHNA, CDR2 YSLEER, per germline. Trimming took 0 bases from V and 4 from J; bases not matched to a gene: 6. This CDR3 comprises 15 residues. CDR3 region: CASSQDARGKYEQYF. CDR3 DNA sequence: TGCGCCAGCAGCCAAGATGCCAGGGGGAAGTACGAGCAGTACTTC.

The J gene is TRBJ2-7, the V gene TRBV5-4, with 7 positions matching TRBD1. The CDR3 spans 15 residues. Unmatched junction bases numbered 12, after V lost 3 bases and J lost 6 bases. Germline CDR1 and CDR2: SGHNT and YYREEE (reference sequence). CDR3 DNA sequence: TGTGCCAGCAGCTCTCGACAGGGTGCAAAATCCGAGCAGTACTTC. Its protein product is CASSSRQGAKSEQYF.

About this clone: Mismatch with germline at one junction end may stem from a read error. As DNA, the CDR3 is TGTGCCAACAGTTACACAACCTTGGGACCAGCCTACGAGCAGTACTTC. Translating it yields CANSYTTLGPAYEQYF. This chain connects TRBV6-5 to TRBJ2-7; D tentatively reads TRBD1 or TRBD2 (5 bases each). The germline V gene encodes CDR1 MNHEY and CDR2 SVGAGI. The CDR3 has 16 residues.

This chain joins TRBV7-2 and TRBJ1-2; 9 bases are a match to TRBD1. The CDR3 runs 15 residues. Losses at the gene ends were 5 bases for V and 4 bases for J; bases not matched to a gene: 8. Germline values: CDR1 SGHTA, CDR2 FQGNSA. The CDR3 DNA reads TGTGCCAGCAGCACAACAGGGGGCGCTACCTATGGCTACACCTTC. Its protein product is CASSTTGGATYGYTF.

This sequence joins TRBV7-2 and TRBJ2-3; 9 bases line up with TRBD1. Per germline, CDR1 SGHTA and CDR2 FQGNSA. This CDR3 spans 16 amino acids. V gave up 5 bases and J gave up 0 bases; unmatched junction bases: 6. Here the CDR3 reads CASSERQGGSTDTQYF. Here the CDR3 DNA reads TGTGCCAGCAGCGAAAGACAGGGGGGTAGCACAGATACGCAGTATTTT.

The rearrangement joins TRBV28 to TRBJ1-4; unclear D gene. Germline loops: CDR1 MDHEN, CDR2 SYDVKM. Trimming stripped 6 bases from V and 14 bases from J, with 13 bases between. The CDR3 covers 11 residues. The DNA for the CDR3 is TGTGCCAGCAGCGAGGAGGCGAGGCTGTTTTTT. It specifies CASSEEARLFF.

The chain employs TRBV12-2 and TRBJ1-1; TRBD1 is the table's D call and was not checked against the DNA. TRBV12-2 has pseudogene status. The CDR3 contains 15 residues. DNA of the CDR3: TGTGCAAGTCGCCCATACAGTGACCTGAACACTGAAGCTTTCTTT. As protein: CASRPYSDLNTEAFF.

V gene TRBV29-1 combines with J gene TRBJ2-1; TRBD1 is a possible D gene (8 bases). V was trimmed by 6 bases and J by 15 bases, leaving 21 bases between them. This CDR3 region has 12 residues. Per germline, CDR1 SQVTM and CDR2 ANQGSEA. The CDR3 sequence is CSVGGDRQGLFF. CDR3 DNA: TGCAGCGTGGGAGGGGACCGACAGGGGCTGTTCTTC.

The gene calls are TRBV30 and TRBJ1-5; D is unclear. The germline gives CDR1 GTSNPN, CDR2 SVGIG (reference sequence). This CDR3 has 16 amino acids. V gave up 2 bases and J gave up 0 bases, with 14 bases separating them. The CDR3 DNA reads TGTGCCTGGAGTCTGACGGGCTCGCTTAGCAATCAGCCCCAGCATTTT. It codes for CAWSLTGSLSNQPQHF.

V gene TRBV11-1 combines with J gene TRBJ2-1, with a tentative D call TRBD2 (5 bases). Trimming pared 2 bases from V and 0 bases from J, leaving 11 bases between. Per the germline V gene, CDR1 is SGHAT and CDR2 is FQDESV (reference sequence). The CDR3 has 16 amino acids. This CDR3 is CASSLKAASSYNEQFF. In DNA, the CDR3 is TGTGCCAGCAGCTTAAAAGCGGCGAGCTCCTACAATGAGCAGTTCTTC.

This clone was counted a few times. The DNA of the CDR3 is TGTGCCAGCAGCGTCCGGGAAGGTTATGGCTACACCTTC. Amino acid sequence: CASSVREGYGYTF. This chain links TRBV5-4 with TRBJ1-2; D not certain. In germline, CDR1 is SGHNT, CDR2 YYREEE (reference sequence). CDR3 length: 13 residues. V was cut by 4 bases and J by 5 bases, with 12 bases left in between.

The chain combines TRBV16 with TRBJ1-1, with D uncertain. CDR1 is KGHSY and CDR2 is FQNENV in the germline V gene. V lost 3 bases, J lost 0 bases, and 11 bases lay in between. This CDR3 comprises 15 residues. DNA for the CDR3: TGTGCCAGCAGCCACAATTCCGTTATGAACACTGAAGCTTTCTTT. Translating it yields CASSHNSVMNTEAFF.

This clone has a handful of counts. The V and J genes are TRBV2 and TRBJ2-7; 7 positions match TRBD1. With 6 bases clipped from V and 5 bases from J, the junction kept 7 bases outside the gene matches. Germline CDR1 reads SNHLY; CDR2 reads FYNNEI. CDR3 size: 13 residues. CDR3: CASRANRGNEQYF. The CDR3 region has the DNA TGTGCCAGCAGAGCGAACAGGGGTAACGAGCAGTACTTC. The variable domain in full, completed from reference TRBV2 and TRBJ2-7, reads EPEVTQTPSHQVTQMGQEVILRCVPISNHLYFYWYRQILGQKVEFLVSFYNNEISEKSEIFDDQFSVERPDGSNFTLKIRSTKLEDSAMYFCASRANRGNEQYFGPGTRLTVT.

The V call is TRBV28, the J call TRBJ2-7; no clear D. Germline assignment: CDR1 MDHEN and CDR2 SYDVKM. Trimming removed 4 bases at V and 5 bases at J, with 18 bases between. The CDR3 sequence is 15 residues long. The CDR3 spells CASSSPAIPPHEQYF. DNA for the CDR3: TGTGCCAGCAGTTCCCCGGCGATACCTCCCCACGAGCAGTACTTC.

The genes are TRBV7-3 and TRBJ2-3, with TRBD2 matching over 10 bases. Germline assignment: CDR1 SGHTA and CDR2 FQGTGA. The junction had 10 bases not matched to a gene; V was cut back by 5 bases and J by 2 bases. The CDR3 is 17 residues long. The CDR3 protein is CASSPGVLAGVTDTQYF. Here the CDR3 DNA reads TGTGCCAGCAGCCCCGGGGTTCTAGCGGGAGTCACAGATACGCAGTATTTT.